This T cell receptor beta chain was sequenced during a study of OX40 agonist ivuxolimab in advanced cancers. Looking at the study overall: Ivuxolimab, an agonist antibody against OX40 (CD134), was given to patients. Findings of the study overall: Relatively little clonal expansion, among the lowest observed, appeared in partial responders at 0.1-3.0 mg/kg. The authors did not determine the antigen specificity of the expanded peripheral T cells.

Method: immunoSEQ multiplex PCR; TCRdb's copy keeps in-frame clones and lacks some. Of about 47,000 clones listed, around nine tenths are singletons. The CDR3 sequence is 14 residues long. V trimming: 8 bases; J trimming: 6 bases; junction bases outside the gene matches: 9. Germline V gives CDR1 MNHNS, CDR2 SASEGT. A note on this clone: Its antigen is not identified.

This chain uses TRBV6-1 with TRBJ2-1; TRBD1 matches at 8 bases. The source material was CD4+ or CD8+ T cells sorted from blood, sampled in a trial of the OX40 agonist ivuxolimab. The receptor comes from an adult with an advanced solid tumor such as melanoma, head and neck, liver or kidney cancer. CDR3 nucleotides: TGTGCCAGCGCCGCAGGGGGCTCGGGCAATGAGCAGTTCTTC. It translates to CASAAGGSGNEQFF.